The present T cell receptor beta chain was sequenced within a study of blood T cell repertoires in COVID-19. Across the whole study: Acute and convalescent COVID-19 samples came from the United States, Italy and Spain. Sources were T cells, B-cell-depleted T cells, or PBMCs; the material itself was cDNA or gDNA.

In the original workflow: The assay estimated nucleated cells by amplifying reference gene primers. The assay was immunoSEQ multiplex PCR, and TCRdb's table has in-frame clones only and misses some. Clone size and V and J calls were adopted from that table, with D and trimming inferred from the DNA. The table lists fewer than 200,000 clones, 70% to 85% of them singletons. Germline V CDR1 and CDR2: SGHDT, YYEEEE. The CDR3 sequence is 16 residues long. Losses at the gene ends were 4 bases for V and 6 bases for J; bases not matched to a gene: 6. The chain carries TRBV5-6 and TRBJ2-3; 15 bases agree with TRBD2. The clonotype comes from a woman aged 80 or over with acute or convalescent COVID-19. The sequencing input was peripheral blood. CDR3 in DNA: TGTGCCAGCAGCCTCCGGACTAGCGGGGGGGGTGATACGCAGTATTTT. It translates to CASSLRTSGGGDTQYF.